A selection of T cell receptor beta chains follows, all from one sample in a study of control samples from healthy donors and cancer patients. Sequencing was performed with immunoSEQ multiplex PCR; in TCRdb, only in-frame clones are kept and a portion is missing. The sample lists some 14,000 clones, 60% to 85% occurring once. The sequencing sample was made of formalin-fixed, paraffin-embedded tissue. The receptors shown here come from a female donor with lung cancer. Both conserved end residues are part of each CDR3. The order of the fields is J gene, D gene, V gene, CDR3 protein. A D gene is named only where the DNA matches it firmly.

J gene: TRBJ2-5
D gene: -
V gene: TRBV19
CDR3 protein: CATQVQGLETQYF

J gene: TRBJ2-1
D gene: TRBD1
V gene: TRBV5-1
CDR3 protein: CASSLSPGQGLNEQFF

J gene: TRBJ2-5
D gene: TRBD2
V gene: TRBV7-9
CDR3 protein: CASGLEETQYF

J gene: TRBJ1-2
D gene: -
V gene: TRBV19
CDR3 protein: CASRETGYGYTF

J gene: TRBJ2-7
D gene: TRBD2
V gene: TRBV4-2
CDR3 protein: CASSQETSGAYEQYF

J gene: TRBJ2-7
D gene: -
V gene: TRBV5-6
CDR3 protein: CASSLFNYEQYF

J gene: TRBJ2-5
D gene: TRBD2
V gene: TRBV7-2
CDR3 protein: CASSPGFGGGRETQYF

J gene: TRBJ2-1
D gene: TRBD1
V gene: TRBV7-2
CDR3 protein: CASSTDRGYYNEQFF

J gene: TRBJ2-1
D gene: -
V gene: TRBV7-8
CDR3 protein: CASSLLVSGLSYNEQFF

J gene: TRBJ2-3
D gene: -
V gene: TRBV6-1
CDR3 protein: CASSEAGQSTDTQYF

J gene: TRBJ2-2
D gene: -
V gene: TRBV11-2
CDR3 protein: CASSPGVNTGELFF

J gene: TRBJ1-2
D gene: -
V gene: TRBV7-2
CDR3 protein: CASTLGGRRGYTF

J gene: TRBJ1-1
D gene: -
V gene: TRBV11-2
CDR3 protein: CASSLMQGGTEAFF

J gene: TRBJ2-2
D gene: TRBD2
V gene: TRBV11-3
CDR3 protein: CASSLAPAGGLNTGELFF

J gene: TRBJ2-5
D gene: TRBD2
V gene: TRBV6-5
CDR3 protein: CASSYSGLAVRETQYF

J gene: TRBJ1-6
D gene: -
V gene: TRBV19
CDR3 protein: CASGRINSPLHF

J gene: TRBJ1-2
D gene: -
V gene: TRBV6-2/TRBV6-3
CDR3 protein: CASSSHQGGYGYTF

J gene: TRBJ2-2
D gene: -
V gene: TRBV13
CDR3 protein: CASSSTRQTNTGELFF

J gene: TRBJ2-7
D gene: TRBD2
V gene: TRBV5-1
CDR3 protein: CASSPSGSISEQYF

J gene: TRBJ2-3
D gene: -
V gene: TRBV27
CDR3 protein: CASTPRGSTDTQYF

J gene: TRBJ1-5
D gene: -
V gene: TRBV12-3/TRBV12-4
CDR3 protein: CASSNGQFQPQHF

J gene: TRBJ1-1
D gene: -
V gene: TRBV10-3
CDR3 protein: CAISGQGTEAFF

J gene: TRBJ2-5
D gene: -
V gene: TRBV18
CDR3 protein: CASSPAPETQYF

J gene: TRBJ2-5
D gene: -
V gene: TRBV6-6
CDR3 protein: CASSYSNGETQYF

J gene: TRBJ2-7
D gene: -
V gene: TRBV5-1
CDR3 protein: CASSLGSATTYEQYF

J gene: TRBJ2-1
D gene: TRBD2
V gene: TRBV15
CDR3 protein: CATSSRLAGGVNEQFF

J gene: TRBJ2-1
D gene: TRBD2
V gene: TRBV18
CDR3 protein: CASSQPGLAGREQFF

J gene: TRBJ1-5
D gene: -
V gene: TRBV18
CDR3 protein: CASSQGTNQPQHF

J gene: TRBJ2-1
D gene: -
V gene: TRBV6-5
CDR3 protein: CASTNVGAHNEQFF

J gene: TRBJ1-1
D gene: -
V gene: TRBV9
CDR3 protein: CASSVLMNTEAFF

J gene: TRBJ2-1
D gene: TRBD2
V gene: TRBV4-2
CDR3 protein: CASSRREGGGANEQFF

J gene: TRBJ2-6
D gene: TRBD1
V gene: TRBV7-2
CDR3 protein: CASSWGQGVPGANVLTF

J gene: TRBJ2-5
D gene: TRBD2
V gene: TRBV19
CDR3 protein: CASSLGGGPRETQYF

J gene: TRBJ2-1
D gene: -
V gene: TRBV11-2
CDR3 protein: CASSTTHGDEQFF

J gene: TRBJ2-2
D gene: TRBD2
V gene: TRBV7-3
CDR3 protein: CASSMGLAEGAGELFF

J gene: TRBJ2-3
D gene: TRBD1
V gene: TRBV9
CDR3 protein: CASSPPGGTGVNTQYF

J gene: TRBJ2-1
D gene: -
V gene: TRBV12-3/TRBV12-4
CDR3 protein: CASSREPLGQFF

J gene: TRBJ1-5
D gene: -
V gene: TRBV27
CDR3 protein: CASAPKGFYQPQHF

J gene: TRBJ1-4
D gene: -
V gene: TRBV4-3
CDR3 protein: CASSQGYRKNEKLFF

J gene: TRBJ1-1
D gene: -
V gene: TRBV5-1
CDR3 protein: CASSLTGNTEAFF

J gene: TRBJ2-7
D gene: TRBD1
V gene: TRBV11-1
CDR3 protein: CASSFSGQATGEQYF

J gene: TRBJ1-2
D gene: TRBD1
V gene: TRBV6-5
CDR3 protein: CASSMAGGGGYTF

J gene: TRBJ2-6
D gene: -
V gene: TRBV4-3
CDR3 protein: CASSQAWDSGANVLTF

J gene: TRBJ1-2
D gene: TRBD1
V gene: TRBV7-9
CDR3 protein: CASNFQGAANYGYTF

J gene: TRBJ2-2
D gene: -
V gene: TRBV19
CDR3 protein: CASRGRGNTGELFF

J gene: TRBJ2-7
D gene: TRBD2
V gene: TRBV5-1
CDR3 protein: CASSARGGKRDVGGAYEQYF

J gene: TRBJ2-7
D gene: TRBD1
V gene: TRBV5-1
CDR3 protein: CASSLDRGEYEQYF

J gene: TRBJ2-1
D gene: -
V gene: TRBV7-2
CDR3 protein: CASSLRRDTNEQFF

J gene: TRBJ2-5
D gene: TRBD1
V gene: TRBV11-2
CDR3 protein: CASSLDWDSRQYF

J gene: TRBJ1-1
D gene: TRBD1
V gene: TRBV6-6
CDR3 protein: CASSTTGDTEAFF

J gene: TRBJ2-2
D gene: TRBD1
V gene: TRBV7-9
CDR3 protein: CASSFRQGDTGELFF

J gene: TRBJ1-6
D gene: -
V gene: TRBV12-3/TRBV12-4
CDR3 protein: CASSLNRVTPLHF

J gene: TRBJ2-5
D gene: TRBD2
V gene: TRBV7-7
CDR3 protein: CASSFVGGPLETQYF